The 8 T cell receptor beta chains below come from one sample, sequenced in a study of T cell repertoires in cytomegalovirus infection. TCRdb reprocessed the reads with MiXCR, giving one entry per CDR3 protein. This table has roughly 630,000 distinct CDR3 sequences, roughly a quarter appearing once. The sequenced sample was CD8+ T cells from PBMCs. These receptors were collected from a human donor in good health (CMV status not recorded). Some clones in this sample may be carry-over from other donors' samples.

This clonotype showed up just a few times. V is TRBV7-9 and J is TRBJ1-2, with D possibly TRBD1 on 5 matching bases. Germline V gives CDR1 SEHNR, CDR2 FQNEAQ (reference sequence). There are 16 residues in the CDR3. V was cut by 5 bases and J by 1 base, with 17 bases left in between. CDR3 in DNA: TGTGCCAGCAGCCCCCCGGGACGGACCCATAACTATGGCTACACCTTC. It yields the protein CASSPPGRTHNYGYTF.

V is TRBV7-9 and J is TRBJ2-1; the match to TRBD1 covers 8 bases. V gave up 4 bases and J gave up 5 bases; unmatched junction bases: 1. The CDR3 is 13 amino acids. CDR1 SEHNR and CDR2 FQNEAQ come from the germline V gene (reference sequence). The CDR3 is CASSWGQDNEQFF. The CDR3 DNA is TGTGCCAGCAGCTGGGGACAGGACAATGAGCAGTTCTTC.

This clonotype was seen ten or more times. V and J are TRBV7-2 and TRBJ2-1, with 8 bases aligning to TRBD2. The CDR3 has 16 amino acids. The V gene's germline CDR1 is SGHTA and CDR2 FQGNSA. V gave up 5 bases and J gave up 0 bases; unmatched junction bases: 6. CDR3 residues: CASSATSGSSYNEQFF. Written as DNA, the CDR3 is TGTGCCAGCAGCGCTACTAGCGGAAGCTCCTACAATGAGCAGTTCTTC.

The rearrangement joins TRBV6-5 to TRBJ2-1; TRBD2 is a possible D gene (6 bases). Germline CDR1 is MNHEY and CDR2 is SVGAGI. This CDR3 has 11 residues. The ends were cut back, 10 bases at V and 14 bases at J, with 18 bases in the middle. CDR3 sequence (DNA): TGTGCCACCACGTACGGCGGGGACGAGTTCTTC. Its protein product is CATTYGGDEFF.

The table lists this clonotype with a few counts. V and J are TRBV29-1 and TRBJ2-2, with no clear D. V was shortened by 5 bases and J by 6 bases, with 7 bases between the two germline ends. Per germline, CDR1 SQVTM and CDR2 ANQGSEA. CDR3 length: 11 residues. The CDR3: CSVQQAGELFF. CDR3 DNA: TGCAGCGTTCAGCAGGCCGGGGAGCTGTTTTTT.

This clonotype occurred many times. The rearrangement uses TRBV6-1 and TRBJ2-7, with D unclear. Germline CDR1 and CDR2: MNHNS and SASEGT. Between the trimmed V and J ends, which lost 1 base and 3 bases, there was a span of 1 base. This CDR3 has 11 amino acids. For the CDR3, the DNA is TGTGCCAGCAGTGAAGGCTACGAGCAGTACGTC. Protein sequence: CASSEGYEQYV.

Only one count was recorded for this clonotype. V usage is TRBV28 and J usage is TRBJ1-4, with 7 bases fitting TRBD1. The V gene end was trimmed by 4 bases and the J gene end by 7 bases; junction bases not matched to a gene: 9. There are 15 residues in the CDR3. The germline V gene encodes CDR1 MDHEN and CDR2 SYDVKM. CDR3 DNA sequence: TGTGCCAGCAGTTCACCCCCCGGACAGGTTGAAAAACTGTTTTTT. The encoded protein is CASSSPPGQVEKLFF.

The genes are TRBV29-1 and TRBJ2-6, with D perhaps TRBD1 (8 bases). CDR1 and CDR2 from the germline V gene are SQVTM and ANQGSEA. V lost 4 bases, J lost 8 bases, and 21 bases lay in between. The CDR3 spans 16 residues. CDR3 sequence: CSVVGTGWGGTNVLTF. As DNA, the CDR3 is TGCAGCGTTGTTGGGACAGGTTGGGGGGGGACCAACGTCCTGACTTTC.